Below are 12 T cell receptor beta chains sequenced from a single sample in a study of immune evolution from preneoplasia to lung adenocarcinoma (dated by TCRdb to the early 2020s). The method behind the library was the immunoSEQ multiplex PCR assay. TCRdb re-hosts the immuneACCESS table, in-frame sequences only. Its copies lack some clones; in the studies checked, an unresolved V gene accounts for under half of them, and the cause for the rest is not known. For this sample the table gives approximately 12,000 clones, of which 85% were detected only once. The ten largest clones capture about 3.8% of the sample. Specimen: FFPE tissue from an adenomatous hyperplasia lung lesion. The sample's cell subset or site, from its label and the paper: atypical adenomatous hyperplasia (AAH), lung preneoplasia. The source is a person between 45 and 75 years old with lung adenocarcinoma.

V and J are TRBV7-9 and TRBJ2-2; the match to TRBD1 covers 7 bases. The V gene's germline CDR1 is SEHNR and CDR2 FQNEAQ (reference sequence). The CDR3 sequence is 15 residues long. V lost 2 bases and J lost 3; bases outside the gene matches: 3. The CDR3 is CASSLRDRDTGELFF. In DNA form, the CDR3 reads TGTGCCAGCAGCTTAAGGGACAGAGACACCGGGGAGCTGTTTTTT.

This rearrangement joins TRBV19 to TRBJ2-7, with TRBD1 matching over 8 bases. CDR3 size: 17 residues. Germline V gives CDR1 LNHDA, CDR2 SQIVND (reference sequence). Trimming removed 3 bases from V and 1 base from J; junction bases left unmatched: 11. This CDR3 reads CASSMSRRQGRSYEQYF. In nucleotides, the CDR3 is TGTGCCAGTAGTATGTCCCGTAGACAGGGGAGATCCTACGAGCAGTACTTC.

V and J are TRBV28 and TRBJ2-7, with D hard to call. Germline lookup yields CDR1 MDHEN and CDR2 SYDVKM. V gave up 2 bases and J gave up 6 bases, with 8 bases separating them. CDR3 length equals 12 residues. The CDR3 sequence is CASSLRTGEQYF. CDR3 sequence (DNA): TGTGCCAGCAGTTTAAGGACGGGCGAGCAGTACTTC.

This clone was observed a single time. The CDR3 is CASSQDSGANVGEQFF. The CDR3 nucleotides read TGCGCCAGCAGCCAAGATTCAGGGGCCAATGTTGGGGAGCAGTTCTTC. This chain uses TRBV4-1 with TRBJ2-1, with D possibly being TRBD1 (6 bases). In germline, CDR1 is MGHRA, CDR2 YSYEKL. V lost 0 bases to trimming and J lost 10 bases, with 19 bases between them. This CDR3 spans 16 amino acids.

This clone is deemed large (0.1 to 1%). The chain uses TRBV25-1 and TRBJ1-3, with D perhaps matching TRBD1 (6 bases). CDR3 length equals 14 residues. Trimming removed 1 base at V and 3 bases at J, with 7 bases between. The germline V gene has CDR1 MGHDK and CDR2 SYGVNS. The CDR3 here is CASSESRGGNTIYF. CDR3 in DNA: TGTGCCAGCAGTGAATCCAGGGGTGGAAACACCATATATTTT.

This clone was detected only once. This chain uses TRBV6-1 with TRBJ2-7; D ambiguous. CDR3 size: 9 residues. Germline assignment: CDR1 MNHNS and CDR2 SASEGT. The V and J ends lost 8 bases and 7 bases respectively, with 6 bases between them. CDR3: CASSREQYF. CDR3 DNA sequence: TGTGCCAGCTCGAGGGAGCAGTACTTC.

The chain joins TRBV7-8 to TRBJ1-5; D is unresolved. The V gene lost 3 bases and the J gene lost 0 bases, with 9 bases spanning the gap. CDR3 length: 15 amino acids. CDR1 is SGHVS, CDR2 FQNEAQ, per germline. CDR3 bases: TGTGCCAGCAGCTTGAGGGCAAATAGCAATCAGCCCCAGCATTTT. As protein: CASSLRANSNQPQHF.

This clone has only a few counts. The CDR3: CASSLSQVRNTEAFF. CDR3 nucleotide sequence: TGTGCCAGCAGCTTAAGCCAGGTGAGGAACACTGAAGCTTTCTTT. V and J are TRBV7-9 and TRBJ1-1; D is unclear. V was shortened by 2 bases and J by 1 base, with 11 bases between the two germline ends. The CDR3 has 15 amino acids. Germline assignment: CDR1 SEHNR and CDR2 FQNEAQ (reference sequence).

The rearrangement links TRBV9 to TRBJ2-5; tentatively, D is TRBD1 (5 bases). Looked up from germline, CDR1 is SGDLS and CDR2 is YYNGEE. Deletions cut 1 base from V and 1 base from J, with 8 bases between. CDR3 length: 14 residues. CDR3 amino acids: CASSVRQSQETQYF. The CDR3 region has the DNA TGTGCCAGCAGCGTAAGACAGAGCCAAGAGACCCAGTACTTC.

The chain carries TRBV6-1 and TRBJ1-1, with 7 nucleotides matching TRBD1. CDR1 MNHNS and CDR2 SASEGT come from the germline V gene. The length of the CDR3 is 14 residues. V shed 8 bases and J 4 bases; nucleotides not matched to a gene: 10. The CDR3: CASARQGGGTEAFF. CDR3 DNA: TGTGCCAGCGCCCGACAGGGCGGAGGCACTGAAGCTTTCTTT.

This clone was observed a few times. The chain links TRBV7-6 to TRBJ2-2; a possible D gene is TRBD2 (5 bases). The germline V and J ends were trimmed by 0 bases and 5 bases, with 10 bases remaining between them. The CDR3 is made up of 15 amino acids. CDR1 and CDR2 (germline): SGHVS, FNYEAQ. CDR3: CASSLALSETGELFF. The CDR3 DNA is TGTGCCAGCAGCTTAGCGCTTAGCGAGACCGGGGAGCTGTTTTTT.

The V call is TRBV19, the J call TRBJ2-5; 9 nucleotides align to TRBD1. The CDR3 runs to 14 residues. Germline lookup yields CDR1 LNHDA and CDR2 SQIVND (reference sequence). V dropped 5 bases and J dropped 5; count of bases not matched to a gene: 6. The CDR3 DNA reads as TGTGCCAGTAGTGGCCGGGACAGGGCCGAGACCCAGTACTTC. This encodes CASSGRDRAETQYF.